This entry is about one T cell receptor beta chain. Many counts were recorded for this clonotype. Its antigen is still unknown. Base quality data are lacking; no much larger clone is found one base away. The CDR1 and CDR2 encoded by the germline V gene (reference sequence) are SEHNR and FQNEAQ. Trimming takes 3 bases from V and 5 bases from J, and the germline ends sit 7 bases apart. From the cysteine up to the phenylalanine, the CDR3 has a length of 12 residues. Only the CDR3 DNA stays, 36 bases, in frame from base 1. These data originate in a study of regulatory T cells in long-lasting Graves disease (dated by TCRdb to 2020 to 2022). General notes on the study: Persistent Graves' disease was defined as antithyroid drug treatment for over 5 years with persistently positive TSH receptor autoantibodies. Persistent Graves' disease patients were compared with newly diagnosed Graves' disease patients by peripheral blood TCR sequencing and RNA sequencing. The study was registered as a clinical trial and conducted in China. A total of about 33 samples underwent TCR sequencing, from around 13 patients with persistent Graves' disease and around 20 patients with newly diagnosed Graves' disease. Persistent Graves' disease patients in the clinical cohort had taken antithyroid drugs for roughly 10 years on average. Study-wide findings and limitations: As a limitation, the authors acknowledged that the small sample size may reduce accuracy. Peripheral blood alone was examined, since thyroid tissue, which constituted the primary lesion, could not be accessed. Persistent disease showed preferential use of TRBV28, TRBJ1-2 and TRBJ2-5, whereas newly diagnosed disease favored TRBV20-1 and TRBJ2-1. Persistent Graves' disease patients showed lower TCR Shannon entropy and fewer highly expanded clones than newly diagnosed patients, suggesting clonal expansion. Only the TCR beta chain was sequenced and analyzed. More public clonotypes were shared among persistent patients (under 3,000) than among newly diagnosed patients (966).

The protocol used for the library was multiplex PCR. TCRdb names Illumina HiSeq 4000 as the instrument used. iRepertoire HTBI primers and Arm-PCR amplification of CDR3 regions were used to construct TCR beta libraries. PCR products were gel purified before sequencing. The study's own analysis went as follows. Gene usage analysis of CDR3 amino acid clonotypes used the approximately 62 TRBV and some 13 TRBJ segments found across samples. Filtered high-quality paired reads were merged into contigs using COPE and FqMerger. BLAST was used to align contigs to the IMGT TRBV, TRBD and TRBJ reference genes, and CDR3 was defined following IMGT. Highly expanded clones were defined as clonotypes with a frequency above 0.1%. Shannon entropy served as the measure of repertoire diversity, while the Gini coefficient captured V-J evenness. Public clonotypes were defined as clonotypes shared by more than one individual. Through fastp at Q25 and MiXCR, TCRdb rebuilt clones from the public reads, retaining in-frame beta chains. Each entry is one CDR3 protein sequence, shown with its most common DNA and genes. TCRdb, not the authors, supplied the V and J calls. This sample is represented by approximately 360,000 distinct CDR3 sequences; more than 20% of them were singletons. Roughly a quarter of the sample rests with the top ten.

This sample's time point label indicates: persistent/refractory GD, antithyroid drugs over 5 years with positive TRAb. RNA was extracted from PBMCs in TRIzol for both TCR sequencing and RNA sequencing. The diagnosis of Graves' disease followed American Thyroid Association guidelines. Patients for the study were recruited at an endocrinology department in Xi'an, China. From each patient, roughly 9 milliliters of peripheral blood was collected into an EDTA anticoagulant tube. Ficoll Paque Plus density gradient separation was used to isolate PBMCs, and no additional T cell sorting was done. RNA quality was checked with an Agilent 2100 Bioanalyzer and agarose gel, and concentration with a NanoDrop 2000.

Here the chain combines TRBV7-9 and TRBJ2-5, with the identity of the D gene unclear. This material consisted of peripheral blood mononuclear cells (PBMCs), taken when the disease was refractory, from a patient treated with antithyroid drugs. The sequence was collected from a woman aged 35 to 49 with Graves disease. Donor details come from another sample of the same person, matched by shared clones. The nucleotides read TGTGCCAGCAGCTTCACAGTTGAGACCCAGTACTTC. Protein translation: CASSFTVETQYF. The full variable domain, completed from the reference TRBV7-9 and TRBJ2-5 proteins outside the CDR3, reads DTGVSQNPRHKITKRGQNVTFRCDPISEHNRLYWYRQTLGQGPEFLTYFQNEAQLEKSRLLSDRFSAERPKGSFSTLEIQRTEQGDSAMYLCASSFTVETQYFGPGTRLLVL.